This T cell receptor beta chain was sequenced for a study of cytomegalovirus exposure and HLA in healthy donors (dated by TCRdb to about 2017). As for the study more broadly: An earlier analysis of some 550 of the donors reported 250 to 350 Gb of sequence data and roughly 100 million unique TCR beta sequences from about 179 million T cells. Across some 400 genotyped donors of the cohort, an average of approximately 240,000 unique TCR beta nucleotide sequences per donor were sequenced, and approximately 19% of those sequences were non-productive. Typing coverage varied by locus: 629-630 donors for A, B, C, DRB1 and DQB1; approximately 520 for DQA1; some 610 for DPA1; more than 450 for DPB1. About 5 DR-DQ haplotypes were handled as single units for association and clustering, since linkage in the cohort was strong. The study aimed to test whether signatures of past pathogen exposure could be identified by cataloging public T cell receptors. To decide whether each TCR beta V gene segment behaved as functional or pseudogenic, an earlier analysis of approximately 590 of the donors relied on high-throughput TCR beta sequencing. To study patterns of TCR occurrence, a later analysis re-analyzed previously published TCR beta repertoires from around 660 donors and added high-resolution HLA genotyping. Genome-wide SNP genotypes for about 60% of the roughly 700 donors were used in a later genetic analysis, which treated that subset as a discovery cohort. To predict cytomegalovirus infection status, the study combined high-throughput TCR immunosequencing, statistical association of individual TCRs with disease status, and machine learning. An early release covering roughly 640 HLA-typed donors comprised approximately 290 gigabases of sequencing data and tens of millions of unique TCR sequences. All discovery cohort repertoires had been generated on a single sequencing platform. Class I and class II HLA loci were covered by the typing at four-digit resolution. The later analysis used no new phenotypic data to find candidate immune exposures, relying instead on TCR beta sequences and their occurrence across donors. The study profiled the T cell repertoires of hundreds of subjects by immunosequencing and related them to cytomegalovirus serostatus. Donor age, sex, ethnicity and CMV serostatus were compiled together with the repertoire data. In addition to the first cohort of about 650 subjects, a separate validation cohort of approximately 120 different subjects was used. Of the approximately 400 genotyped donors, approximately 83% fell in the genetic ancestry cluster associated with self-reported Caucasian donors.

Study-level results and caveats: Because HLA typing was missing for some donors at each locus, association tests included only the typed subset. Specific HLA alleles were associated with 15,000 to 20,000 TCR beta sequences at a false discovery rate of 0.05 in a later analysis. According to the authors, the approach could potentially be generalized to other disease states and immunological phenotypes. In a later genetic analysis, fewer N-insertions in productive TCRs were reported among donors in an Asian-associated ancestry cluster than the roughly 710-donor mean. Cytomegalovirus status was reported to be diagnosed by the classifier with high specificity and sensitivity in both the original and validation cohorts. A further reported finding was that TCR beta sequences accurately predicted the HLA-A and HLA-B alleles for most subjects in the first cohort. In an earlier analysis of some 500 of the donors, most TCR beta V segments appeared in productive rearrangements about 87% or about 30% of the time, broadly matching IMGT annotations. The study gave a list of 150 to 200 TCR beta chains associated with cytomegalovirus. Assigning TCR associations to individual alleles was difficult when HLA alleles, especially DR and DQ, strongly co-occurred. For the cohort, immune exposure information was limited to CMV serostatus. In a later analysis, TCR association rates were found to vary across HLA loci, with the most associated TCRs seen for DRB1 alleles and the fewest for HLA-C alleles. This cohort had only TCR beta chains sequenced, and the lack of alpha or paired-chain data limited which features could be detected. The presence/absence analyses assumed that sequencing depth was roughly uniform across donors, and that assumption may not be true. In a later analysis, several top co-occurrence clusters were reported to appear linked to parvovirus B19, influenza, CMV and Epstein-Barr virus. A cluster of highly shared sequence variants was judged likely to be a technical artifact of the sequencing pipeline. Linkage disequilibrium might explain the correlated functional status among segregating V segments, but an unknown experimental factor could not be ruled out. Because the 87-base-pair reads could not distinguish some IMGT-functional V segments, including TRBV6-2 and TRBV6-3, those segments were excluded. In a later analysis, most CMV-associated TCR beta chains were found to appear HLA-restricted, with HLA associations seemingly driven largely by CMV exposure. Across donors, most TCR sequences were observed very rarely, whereas some public TCRs were present in many individuals. A later analysis found that HLA-associated TCR beta chains were more clonally expanded and had lower generation probabilities than equally common non-associated chains. In vitro tests confirmed that a few of the cytomegalovirus-associated TCR beta chains recognize cytomegalovirus antigens. V-gene and J-gene trimming of TCR beta chains was associated with a missense DCLRE1C variant in a later genetic analysis, and the association was replicated in an independent cohort. The earlier analysis of 587 of the donors excluded some 16 rarely observed V segments, including chromosome 9 orphons, because counts were too low.

The CDR3, cysteine through phenylalanine, is 17 amino acids long. The only DNA kept is the CDR3, 51 bases in frame from the first base. Looking up the germline V gene yields CDR1 KGHSH and CDR2 LQKENI. V and J lose 2 bases and 3 bases, and a span of 16 bases separates them. The library relied on the immunoSEQ multiplex PCR assay. The multiplex PCR relied on a mix of 60 forward primers for TCR Vbeta segments and 13 reverse primers for TCR Jbeta segments. A multiplex PCR assay on genomic DNA amplified the CDR3 region of rearranged TCR beta genes. The Illumina HiSeq System was used to sequence the amplified TCR beta libraries as 87-base-pair reads. Concerning the study's data processing: Across the 666 repertoires, a later analysis counted roughly 77 million unique TCR beta chains, some 11 million of which were shared by at least two donors. Raw reads were error-corrected and collapsed into unique sequences by a nearest-neighbor algorithm in which closely related sequences were merged to remove PCR and sequencing errors. CDR3 sequences were aligned to IMGT reference sequences to assign V, D and J gene segments. For a sequence to be retained, at least a six-nucleotide match to both a V gene segment and a J gene segment was required. Rearrangements were classified as productive when the CDR3 lacked stop codons and remained in frame with V and J, and all other rearrangements were classified as non-productive. Following IMGT convention, CDR3 was defined as the stretch from the second conserved V-encoded cysteine up to the conserved J-encoded phenylalanine. The earlier analysis of about 610 of the donors excluded sequences that lacked an unambiguous match to a single V gene segment. In an earlier analysis of approximately 610 of the donors, V segments were called functional above 56.7% productive rearrangements and were called segregating when the between-donor standard deviation exceeded 5%. A statistical classification framework was built to diagnose cytomegalovirus status from the catalog of TCR beta chain sequences. V and J gene assignment, in a later analysis, came from comparing TCR nucleotide sequences with IMGT/GENE-DB human TR gene sequences. A later analysis assigned CDR3 sequences and most-parsimonious VDJ recombination scenarios with the TCRdist pipeline. In a later analysis, each TCR beta chain was defined by its CDR3 amino acid sequence together with its V-gene family, and reads lacking a unique V-gene family were excluded. In a later analysis, 500 to 650 highly shared, low-generation-probability nucleotide sequences were removed to address suspected cross-contamination and a sequencing artifact. For each public chain, a later analysis derived a clonal expansion index from normalized ranks of inferred template counts within each repertoire. In a later analysis, generation probabilities were computed using a VDJ recombination model fitted to out-of-frame rearrangements, and the results were checked against IGoR. In a later analysis, hypergeometric tests were used to score TCR-TCR, TCR-HLA and TCR-CMV co-occurrence, with a repertoire-size bias correction applied to TCR pairs. To estimate false discovery rates, a later analysis permuted the HLA or CMV assignments 20 times. In a later analysis, co-occurring TCRs were grouped using DBSCAN, with TCRdist sequence similarity added in when clustering inside HLA-allele-positive subsets. Repertoires with fewer than 30,000 or more than 120,000 public chains, plus five repertoires with anomalous nucleotide sharing, were excluded from co-occurrence clustering. TCRdb took over this immuneACCESS table, retaining in-frame rearrangements with V and J assigned. Such tables are incomplete; in checked studies, under half of the missing clones stem from an unresolved V gene, and the remainder is unexplained. Clonal size and the V and J genes are those of that table, whereas D and trimming came from the DNA. This sample comprises under 200,000 clones, approximately 77% of them detected only once. The ten most abundant clones make up around 2.6% of the sample.

Comment on this clone: Its antigen remains unidentified. Base qualities are not recorded, but no much larger clone differs from it by a single base.

The cohort consisted of 650 to 700 healthy bone marrow donors. At the time of sampling, every cohort member was nominally healthy, though immune exposures that went unrecorded were likely present. The donor tested CMV seronegative, placing the donor among the 350 to 400 seronegative members of the cohort. A peripheral blood sample was provided by each donor, and peripheral blood mononuclear cells were used for TCR beta sequencing. Genomic DNA extraction from the blood cell samples was performed with the Qiagen DNeasy Blood Extraction Kit. This TCR came from a female donor in good health and CMV-seronegative. The rearrangement joined TRBV18 to TRBJ1-4; the D gene is perhaps TRBD1, from 5 matching bases. Sequencing was performed on PBMCs. The DNA sequence reads TGTGCCAGCTCACCAGCGGGGGGTAGCGGCTCTAATGAAAAACTGTTTTTT. Translation gives CASSPAGGSGSNEKLFF.